This T cell receptor (beta chain) was found in a study of Graves' ophthalmopathy and Graves' hyperthyroidism (dated 2018 in TCRdb). Study-level background: Peripheral blood was collected before any treatment was given, at the time of initial diagnosis. To tell Graves' ophthalmopathy apart from Graves' hyperthyroidism, and to predict which patients would progress to ophthalmopathy, the study relied on TCR beta repertoire signatures. In total, 135 blood samples were TCR-sequenced: fewer than 50 ophthalmopathy, approximately 75 hyperthyroidism and 17 hyperthyroidism-to-ophthalmopathy patients. To explore V-J signatures distinguishing ophthalmopathy from hyperthyroidism, a discovery set of roughly 98 patients (roughly 45 ophthalmopathy, roughly 55 stable hyperthyroidism) was enrolled. For independent validation, a separate cohort was made up of 18 to 20 hyperthyroidism patients plus 17 patients who later progressed from hyperthyroidism to ophthalmopathy. In over 5 hyperthyroidism patients, the T-cell repertoire of thyroid tissue was compared with the T-cell repertoire of blood. Following sample collection, hyperthyroidism patients were given methimazole at a starting dose of 30 mg daily, and ophthalmopathy patients were given high-dose intravenous methylprednisolone. What the work shows at the level of the full study, not this receptor alone: In validation, the model predicted ophthalmopathy progression with about 70% sensitivity and less than 80% specificity; some 13 predicted patients were CT-confirmed with GO in a median of approximately six months. No statistical method was used to set the sample size in advance, and the investigators knew which group each participant was assigned to. Among expanded thyroid clonotypes with frequency above 0.001, most also showed up in blood, which suggests that blood repertoires may reflect the thyroid immune response. In cross-validation, the 13-signature model distinguished ophthalmopathy from stable hyperthyroidism with approximately 88% sensitivity and approximately 81% specificity, and in the test set the corresponding values were approximately 80% and 75%.

Hyperthyroidism was defined as stable when no progression to ophthalmopathy occurred within 18 months of follow-up. The hyperthyroidism patients were 18 to 65 years old and newly diagnosed, with a disease duration of less than 2 months. Patients with other autoimmune diseases, uncontrolled infections, pregnancy or lactation were excluded from the study. Clinical symptoms, serum thyroxine, TRAb, thyroid ultrasound and orbital computed tomography were used for diagnosis. Using Ficoll-Paque density gradient centrifugation, PBMCs were isolated from 10 ml of fresh peripheral blood. Trizol reagent was used to extract the total RNA, and its quality was then checked on an Agilent 2100 Bioanalyzer. Trimming costs V 7 bases and J 3 bases, and their ends lie 21 bases apart. From its first to its last residue, the CDR3 has 16 amino acids. The kept DNA is CDR3 alone, 48 bases in frame from the first base. CDR1 MNHEY and CDR2 SVGAGI were looked up in the germline V gene.

TCR beta CDR3 regions were amplified from RNA transcripts for repertoire sequencing. The first round was an RT-PCR using HTBI primers with the Qiagen OneStep RT-PCR kit, and this first round was followed by a second-round multiplex PCR, then size selection and purification. Libraries were sequenced paired-end with 100 bp reads on an Illumina HiSeq2000. Per the original workflow: SOAPnuke was used to process the reads, throwing out any read that had adapters, had uncalled bases, had a mean Phred below 15, or lacked an exact constant-primer or identifier match. COPE v1.2.5 was used to merge high-quality paired reads. Each unique nucleotide sequence was treated as a clonotype, and MiTCR v1.1 was used to align the clonotypes to the IMGT TRB V, D and J references. Analysis was restricted to V-J combinations with a frequency above 0.0001, which covered 98% to 99.2% of repertoires. For each V-J combination, a TCR clonal expansion and chaos score was defined as F50 clonal expansion divided by the chaos observed in the TCRdist matrix. Welch's t-statistics and random forest were used to reduce features to approximately 13 V-J combinations, which were fed into a naive Bayes classifier. The similarity between thyroid and blood repertoires was quantified using the Morisita-Horn index. TCRdb trimmed public reads at Q25 via fastp, called clones via MiXCR and kept in-frame beta chains. Each record represents a unique CDR3 protein, reported with the most common genes and DNA among its rows. What appears here as the V and J calls and clone size reflects TCRdb's work, not the paper's. Within this sample are almost 40,000 distinct CDR3 sequences, with about 50% of them counted one time only. Of the sample, roughly 26% is held by the ten largest clones.

About this clonotype itself: Its antigen specificity is not known. Without the conserved terminal phenylalanine or tryptophan, this CDR3 likely stems from a read error.

Input material: peripheral blood. This TCR came from an adult woman with stable Graves' hyperthyroidism. The chain couples TRBV6-5 to TRBJ1-1, with the D gene call left open. The DNA sequence is as follows: TGTGCCAGCACCTCTGGTCCGGGTACCGAGCACACTGAAGCTTTCTCT. It specifies CASTSGPGTEHTEAFS.